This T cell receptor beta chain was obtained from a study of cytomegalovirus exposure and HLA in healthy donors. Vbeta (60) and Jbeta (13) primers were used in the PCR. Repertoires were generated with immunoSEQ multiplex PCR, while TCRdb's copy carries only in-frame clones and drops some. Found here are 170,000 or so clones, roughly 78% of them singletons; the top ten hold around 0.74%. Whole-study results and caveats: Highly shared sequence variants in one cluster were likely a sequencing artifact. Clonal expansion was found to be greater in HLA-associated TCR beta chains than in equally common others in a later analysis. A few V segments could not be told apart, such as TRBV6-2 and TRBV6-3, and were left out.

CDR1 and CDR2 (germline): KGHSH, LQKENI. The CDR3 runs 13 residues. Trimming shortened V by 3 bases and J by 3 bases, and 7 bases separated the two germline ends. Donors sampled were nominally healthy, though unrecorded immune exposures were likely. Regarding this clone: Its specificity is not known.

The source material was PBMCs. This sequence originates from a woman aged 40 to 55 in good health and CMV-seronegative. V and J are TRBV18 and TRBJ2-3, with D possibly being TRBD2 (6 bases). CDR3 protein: CASSPGGTDTQYF. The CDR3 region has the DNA TGTGCCAGCTCACCTGGAGGGACAGATACGCAGTATTTT.